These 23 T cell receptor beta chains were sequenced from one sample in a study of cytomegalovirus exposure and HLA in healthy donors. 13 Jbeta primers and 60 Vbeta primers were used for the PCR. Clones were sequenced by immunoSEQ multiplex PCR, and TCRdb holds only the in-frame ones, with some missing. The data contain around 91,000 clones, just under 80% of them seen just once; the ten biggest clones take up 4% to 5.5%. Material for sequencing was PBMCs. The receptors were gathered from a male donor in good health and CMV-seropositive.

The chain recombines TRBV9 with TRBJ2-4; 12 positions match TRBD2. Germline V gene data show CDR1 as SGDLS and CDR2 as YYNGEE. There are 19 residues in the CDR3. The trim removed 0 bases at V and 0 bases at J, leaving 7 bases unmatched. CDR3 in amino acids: CASSVGASGGALAKNIQYF. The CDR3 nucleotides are TGTGCCAGCAGCGTAGGGGCTAGCGGGGGGGCCTTAGCCAAAAACATTCAGTACTTC.

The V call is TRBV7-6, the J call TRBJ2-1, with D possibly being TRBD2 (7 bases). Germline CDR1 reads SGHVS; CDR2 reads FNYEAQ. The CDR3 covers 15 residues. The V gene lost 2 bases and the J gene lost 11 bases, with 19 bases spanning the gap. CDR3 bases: TGTGCCAGCAGCTTATGGCCCTCAGGGGAGGGTCAGCAGTTCTTC. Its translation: CASSLWPSGEGQQFF.

The CDR3 region is CASSLLPPVGQDEQYF. As DNA, the CDR3 is TGTGCCAGCAGTTTACTCCCCCCGGTTGGCCAGGACGAGCAGTACTTC. This chain links TRBV27 with TRBJ2-7; D is unresolved. This CDR3 spans 16 amino acids. Germline CDR1 is MNHEY and CDR2 is SMNVEV (reference sequence). V lost 2 bases and J 5 bases, leaving 19 bases between the germline ends.

The CDR3 DNA reads TGTGCCAGTAGTCCTCGCCCGAGCGGACCTGGAAACACCATATATTTT. Translation gives CASSPRPSGPGNTIYF. The genes are TRBV19 and TRBJ1-3, with D unresolved. CDR3 length equals 16 residues. V lost 5 bases, J lost 2 bases, and 16 bases lay in between. The germline gives CDR1 LNHDA, CDR2 SQIVND (reference sequence).

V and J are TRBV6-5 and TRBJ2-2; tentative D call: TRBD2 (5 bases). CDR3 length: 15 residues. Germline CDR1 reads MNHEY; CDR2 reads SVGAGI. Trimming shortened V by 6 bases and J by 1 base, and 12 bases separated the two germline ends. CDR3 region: CASRVTAGNTGELFF. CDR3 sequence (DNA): TGTGCCAGCAGGGTCACCGCGGGGAACACCGGGGAGCTGTTTTTT.

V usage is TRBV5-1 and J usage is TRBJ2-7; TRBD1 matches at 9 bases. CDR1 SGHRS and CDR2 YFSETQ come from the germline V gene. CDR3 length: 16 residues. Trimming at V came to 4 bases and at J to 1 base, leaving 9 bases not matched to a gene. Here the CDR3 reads CASSGRGQGISYEQYF. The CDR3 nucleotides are TGCGCCAGCAGCGGTAGGGGACAGGGTATATCCTACGAGCAGTACTTC.

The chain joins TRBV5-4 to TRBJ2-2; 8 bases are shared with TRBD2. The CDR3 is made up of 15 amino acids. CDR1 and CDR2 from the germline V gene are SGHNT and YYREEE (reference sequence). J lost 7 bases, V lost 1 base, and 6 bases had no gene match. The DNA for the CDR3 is TGTGCCAGCAGCTTGTTTGGACTAGCCATCGGGGAGCTGTTTTTT. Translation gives CASSLFGLAIGELFF.

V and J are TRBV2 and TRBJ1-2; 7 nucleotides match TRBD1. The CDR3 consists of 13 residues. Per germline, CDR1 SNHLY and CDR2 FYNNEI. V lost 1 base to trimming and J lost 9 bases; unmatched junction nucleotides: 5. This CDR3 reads CASSEGDSSRYTF. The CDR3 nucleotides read TGTGCCAGCAGTGAAGGGGACAGCTCCCGCTACACCTTC.

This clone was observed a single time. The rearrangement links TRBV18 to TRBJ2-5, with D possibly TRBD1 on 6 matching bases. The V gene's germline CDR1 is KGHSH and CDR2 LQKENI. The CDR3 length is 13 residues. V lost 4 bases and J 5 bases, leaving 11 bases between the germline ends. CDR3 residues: CASSQQGSETQYF. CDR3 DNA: TGTGCCAGCTCACAACAGGGCTCGGAGACCCAGTACTTC.

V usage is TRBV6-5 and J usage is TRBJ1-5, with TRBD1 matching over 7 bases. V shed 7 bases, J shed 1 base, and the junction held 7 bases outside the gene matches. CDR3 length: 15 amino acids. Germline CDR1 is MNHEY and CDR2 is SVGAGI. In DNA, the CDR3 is TGTGCCAGCAAAACGGCAGGGGGGAGCAATCAGCCCCAGCATTTT. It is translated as CASKTAGGSNQPQHF.

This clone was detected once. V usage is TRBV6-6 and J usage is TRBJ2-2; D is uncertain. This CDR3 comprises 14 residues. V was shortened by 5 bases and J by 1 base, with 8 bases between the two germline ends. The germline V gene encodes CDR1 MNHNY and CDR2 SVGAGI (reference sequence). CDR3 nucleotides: TGTGCCAGCAGTAAGACAAGGAACACCGGGGAGCTGTTTTTT. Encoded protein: CASSKTRNTGELFF.

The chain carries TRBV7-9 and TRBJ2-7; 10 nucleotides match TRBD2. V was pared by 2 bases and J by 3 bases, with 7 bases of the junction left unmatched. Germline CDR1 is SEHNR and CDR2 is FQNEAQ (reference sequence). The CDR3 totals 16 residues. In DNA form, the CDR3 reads TGTGCCAGCAGCTTATATAGTACTAGCGGGGTCTACGAGCAGTACTTC. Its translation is CASSLYSTSGVYEQYF. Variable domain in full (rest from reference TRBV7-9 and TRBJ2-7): DTGVSQNPRHKITKRGQNVTFRCDPISEHNRLYWYRQTLGQGPEFLTYFQNEAQLEKSRLLSDRFSAERPKGSFSTLEIQRTEQGDSAMYLCASSLYSTSGVYEQYFGPGTRLTVT.

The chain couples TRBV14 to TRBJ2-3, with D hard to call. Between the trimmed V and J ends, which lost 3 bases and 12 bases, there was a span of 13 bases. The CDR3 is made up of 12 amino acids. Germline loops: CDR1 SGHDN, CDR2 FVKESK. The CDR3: CASSQKPSNQYF. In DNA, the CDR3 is TGTGCCAGCAGCCAGAAGCCCTCTAATCAGTATTTT. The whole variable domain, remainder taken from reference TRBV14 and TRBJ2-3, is EAGVTQFPSHSVIEKGQTVTLRCDPISGHDNLYWYRRVMGKEIKFLLHFVKESKQDESGMPNNRFLAERTGGTYSTLKVQPAELEDSGVYFCASSQKPSNQYFGPGTRLTVL.

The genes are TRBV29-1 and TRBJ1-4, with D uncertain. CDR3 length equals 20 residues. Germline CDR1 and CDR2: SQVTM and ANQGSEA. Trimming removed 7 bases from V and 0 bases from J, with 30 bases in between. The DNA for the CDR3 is TGCAGCGCTCCGGGATCTACTAATCTCCCACACCTTCCAACTAATGAAAAACTGTTTTTT. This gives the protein CSAPGSTNLPHLPTNEKLFF.

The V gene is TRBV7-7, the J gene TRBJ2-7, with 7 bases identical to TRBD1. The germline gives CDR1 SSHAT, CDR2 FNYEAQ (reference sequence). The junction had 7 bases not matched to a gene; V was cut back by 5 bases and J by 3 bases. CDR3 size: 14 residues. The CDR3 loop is CASSGTVRDYEQYF. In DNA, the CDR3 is TGTGCCAGCAGCGGGACAGTCCGTGACTACGAGCAGTACTTC.

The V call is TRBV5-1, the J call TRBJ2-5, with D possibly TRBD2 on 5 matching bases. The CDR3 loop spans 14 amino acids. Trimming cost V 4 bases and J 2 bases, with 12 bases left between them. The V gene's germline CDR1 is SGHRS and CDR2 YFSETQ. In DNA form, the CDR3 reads TGCGCCAGCAGCCCGGACGGACTTCAAGAGACCCAGTACTTC. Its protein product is CASSPDGLQETQYF.

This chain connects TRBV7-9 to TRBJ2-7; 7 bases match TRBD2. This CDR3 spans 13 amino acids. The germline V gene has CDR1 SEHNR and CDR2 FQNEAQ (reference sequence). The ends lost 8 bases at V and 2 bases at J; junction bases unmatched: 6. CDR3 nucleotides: TGTGCCAGCGGATCAGGGACTACCTACGAGCAGTACTTC. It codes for CASGSGTTYEQYF.

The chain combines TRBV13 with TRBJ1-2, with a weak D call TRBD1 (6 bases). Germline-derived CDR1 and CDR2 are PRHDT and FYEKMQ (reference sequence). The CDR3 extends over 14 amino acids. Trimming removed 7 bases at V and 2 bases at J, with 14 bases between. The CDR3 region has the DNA TGTGCCAGCACCGAGACAGGTTTCAACTATGGCTACACCTTC. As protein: CASTETGFNYGYTF.

CDR3 sequence: CAWSRQSNEKLFF. The CDR3 DNA follows: TGTGCCTGGAGTAGACAGTCTAATGAAAAACTGTTTTTT. The genes are TRBV30 and TRBJ1-4, with D maybe TRBD1 (5 bases). With 2 bases removed from V and 3 bases from J, the gap between germline ends came to 7 bases. Germline CDR1 and CDR2: GTSNPN and SVGIG (reference sequence). The CDR3 totals 13 residues.

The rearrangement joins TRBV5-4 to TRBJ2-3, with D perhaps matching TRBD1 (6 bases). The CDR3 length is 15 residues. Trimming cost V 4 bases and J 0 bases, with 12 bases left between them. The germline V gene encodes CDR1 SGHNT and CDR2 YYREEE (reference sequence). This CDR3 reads CASSNRALSTDTQYF. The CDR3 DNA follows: TGTGCCAGCAGCAACAGGGCCCTGAGCACAGATACGCAGTATTTT.

The CDR3 region is CASSLSGTTYRDTDTQYF. The CDR3 nucleotides are TGTGCCAGCAGTCTTAGCGGGACCACCTACCGAGACACAGATACGCAGTATTTT. This chain links TRBV28 with TRBJ2-3; TRBD2 aligns across 8 bases. CDR1 and CDR2 (germline): MDHEN, SYDVKM. CDR3 length: 18 amino acids. J gave up 2 bases and V 5 bases, and 15 bases lay outside the gene matches.

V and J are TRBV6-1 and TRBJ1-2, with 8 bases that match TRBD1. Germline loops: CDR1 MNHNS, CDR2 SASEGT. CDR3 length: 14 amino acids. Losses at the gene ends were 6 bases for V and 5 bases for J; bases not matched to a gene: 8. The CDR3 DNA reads TGTGCCAGCAGCGAGACAGGGGTCCGGTATGGCTACACCTTC. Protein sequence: CASSETGVRYGYTF.

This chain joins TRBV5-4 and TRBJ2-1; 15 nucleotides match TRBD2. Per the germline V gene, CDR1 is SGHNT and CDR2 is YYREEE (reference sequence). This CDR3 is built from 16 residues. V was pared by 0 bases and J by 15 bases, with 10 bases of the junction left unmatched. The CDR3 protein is CASSLDGGTSGRFAFF. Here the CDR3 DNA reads TGTGCCAGCAGCTTGGATGGGGGGACTAGCGGGAGGTTCGCGTTCTTC.